These 19 T cell receptor beta chains came from one sample sequenced in a study of T cell clonality in common variable immunodeficiency. The protocol was immunoSEQ multiplex PCR, while the TCRdb copy is restricted to in-frame clones and leaves out a portion. This set yields approximately 58,000 clones and no singletons; the top ten hold about 5.7%. The sequencing input was peripheral blood mononuclear cells. These receptors originate from a person between 18 and 70 years old in good health.

Ten or more counts support this clone. The CDR3 end is not reached by the read, which stops 3 residues before it; the germline J gene fills it in. The V and J genes are TRBV7-2 and TRBJ1-5; weak D call: TRBD1 (5 bases). CDR1 is SGHTA, CDR2 FQGNSA, per germline. The ends were cut back, 1 base at V and 5 bases at J, with 9 bases in the middle. This CDR3 contains 14 residues. Here the CDR3 reads CASSLEGRDQPQHF. The CDR3 DNA, read in part, is TGTGCCAGCAGCTTAGAGGGCAGGGATCAGCCC.

This clone appeared many times. The read ends 3 residues before the CDR3 terminus; that terminus is restored from the germline J gene. The V call is TRBV20-1, the J call TRBJ1-1; possibly TRBD1 for D (6 bases). V was cut by 6 bases and J by 3 bases, with 14 bases left in between. This CDR3 has 13 residues. Germline lookup yields CDR1 DFQATT and CDR2 SNEGSKA (reference sequence). CDR3 sequence reads: CSAQRSGDTEAFF. The DNA read from the CDR3 is TGCAGTGCCCAAAGGTCAGGGGACACTGAA.

This clone was seen many times. The read gets to within 3 residues of the CDR3 end, and the germline J gene fills in the rest. The chain couples TRBV3-1 (or the pseudogene TRBV3-2) to TRBJ2-3, with 12 bases aligning to TRBD2. V gave up 4 bases and J gave up 1 base; unmatched junction bases: 15. Germline values: CDR1 LGHDT, CDR2 YNNKEL (reference sequence). The CDR3 spans 20 residues. Incomplete CDR3 DNA: TGTGCCAGCAGCCCCACGTTGGGACTAGCGGGCTCGGGAGGCACAGATACG. Encoded protein: CASSPTLGLAGSGGTDT. The complete CDR3 reads CASSPTLGLAGSGGTDTQYF.

Ten or more counts support this clone. CDR3 amino acids: CASSASGNGEQYF. The CDR3 bases that were read are TGCGCCAGCAGTGCTAGCGGGAATGGCGAG. The chain couples TRBV5-1 to TRBJ2-7; 9 bases map to TRBD2. The sequenced fragment ends 3 residues before the CDR3 boundary, so the rest is inferred from the germline J gene. The CDR3 runs to 13 residues. V was pared by 5 bases and J by 6 bases, with 6 bases of the junction left unmatched. Germline V gene lookup returns CDR1 SGHRS and CDR2 YFSETQ.

This clone was detected many times. The missing CDR3 end, 3 residues past where the read stops, is filled in from the germline J gene. This chain joins TRBV20-1 and TRBJ1-5; possible D gene TRBD1, 6 bases. V lost 3 bases and J lost 1, with 10 bases in between. This CDR3 is 14 amino acids long. Per the germline V gene, CDR1 is DFQATT and CDR2 is SNEGSKA (reference sequence). CDR3 amino acids: CSASGGRSNQPQHF. The sequenced CDR3 bases are TGCAGTGCTAGCGGGGGGCGGAGCAATCAGCCC.

At least ten counts were recorded for this clone. The CDR3 extends 3 residues past the end of the read, so its final part is completed from the germline J gene. V and J are TRBV6-1 and TRBJ2-5; perhaps TRBD2 as D (5 bases). Per germline, CDR1 MNHNS and CDR2 SASEGT. The V gene lost 2 bases and the J gene lost 5 bases, with 9 bases spanning the gap. There are 13 residues in the CDR3. CDR3 region: CASSETSQETQYF. The covered CDR3 bases are TGTGCCAGCAGTGAAACTAGTCAGGAGACC.

This clone was detected ten times or more. The read halts 3 residues ahead of the CDR3 end, with the missing end drawn from the germline J gene. This chain uses TRBV5-6 with TRBJ1-1, with 7 bases that match TRBD1. Per germline, CDR1 SGHDT and CDR2 YYEEEE. V was pared by 4 bases and J by 4 bases, with 4 bases of the junction left unmatched. This CDR3 has 13 amino acids. This CDR3 reads CASSLTGVTEAFF. The covered CDR3 bases are TGTGCCAGCAGCCTAACAGGGGTCACTGAA.

This clone was seen only a few times. The read halts 3 residues ahead of the CDR3 end, with the missing end drawn from the germline J gene. The rearrangement links TRBV7-8 to TRBJ2-1; 10 nucleotides match TRBD2. The CDR3 runs 17 residues. Germline V gene lookup returns CDR1 SGHVS and CDR2 FQNEAQ. J was trimmed by 8 bases and V by 1 base; bases with no gene match: 11. CDR3 region: CASSLVQASGRRDEQFF. The sequenced CDR3 bases are TGTGCCAGCAGCTTAGTCCAGGCTAGCGGGAGACGCGATGAG.

This clone occurred many times. The sequence runs out 3 residues before the end of the CDR3; the remainder is reconstructed from the germline J gene. J is TRBJ2-1 and V is TRBV6-2 or TRBV6-3, with D perhaps being TRBD1 or TRBD2 (5 bases each). Germline V lookup: CDR1 MNHEY, CDR2 SVGEGT. The CDR3 runs to 13 residues. V lost 6 bases, J lost 4 bases, and 10 bases lay in between. The DNA read from the CDR3 is TGTGCCAGCAGGCAGGGAGAATACAATGAG. Its protein is CASRQGEYNE. The full CDR3 protein is CASRQGEYNEQFF.

This clone was seen ten or more times. The read terminates 3 residues ahead of where the CDR3 ends, so the germline J gene completes it. The chain links TRBV30 to TRBJ1-1; D may be TRBD1 (6 bases). V dropped 5 bases and J dropped 0 bases, with 10 bases sitting between them. The V gene's germline CDR1 is GTSNPN and CDR2 SVGIG (reference sequence). The CDR3 sequence is 13 residues long. The covered CDR3 bases are TGTGCCTGGCAGGGGCGATTGAACACTGAA. Protein product: CAWQGRLNTE. The CDR3, in full, reads CAWQGRLNTEAFF.

This clone was recorded at least ten times. The read ends 3 residues early relative to the CDR3; the germline J gene fills the gap. The chain has TRBV6-2 or TRBV6-3 and TRBJ2-5; weak D call: TRBD1 (6 bases). V shed 11 bases and J shed 5 bases, with 18 bases lying between them. The length of the CDR3 is 13 residues. The germline CDR1 and CDR2 sequences are MNHEY and SVGEGT. Incomplete CDR3 DNA: TGTGCCGGCAACAGGGCATCGGGGGAGACC. This translates into CAGNRASGET. In full, the CDR3 is CAGNRASGETQYF.

Many counts were recorded for this clone. The read ends 3 residues early relative to the CDR3; the germline J gene fills the gap. This chain joins TRBV5-1 and TRBJ1-4; a weak D match, TRBD1 (5 bases). V was cut by 2 bases and J by 7 bases, with 24 bases left in between. Germline loops: CDR1 SGHRS, CDR2 YFSETQ. This CDR3 has 18 amino acids. CDR3 bases read: TGCGCCAGCAGCTTTTTAGTTATCGGGTCAACAGGTGGTGAAAAA. Translated: CASSFLVIGSTGGEK. The entire CDR3 is CASSFLVIGSTGGEKLFF.

This clone was observed a few times. The read finishes 3 residues shy of the CDR3 end, and the germline J gene is used to complete it. V and J are TRBV20-1 and TRBJ2-1, with unresolved D. Per the germline V gene, CDR1 is DFQATT and CDR2 is SNEGSKA (reference sequence). The V and J ends lost 3 bases and 0 bases respectively, with 12 bases between them. The CDR3 is 15 residues long. CDR3 DNA (partial): TGCAGTGCTAGCCCCGCCGGTAGCTCCTACAATGAG. Encoded protein: CSASPAGSSYNE. Given in full, the CDR3 is CSASPAGSSYNEQFF.

This clone showed up many times. The CDR3 end falls 3 residues outside the read, so it is completed with the germline J gene. This chain links TRBV20-1 with TRBJ2-5, with TRBD1 identical over 7 bases. V was clipped by 6 bases and J by 4 bases; unmatched bases: 8. Per germline, CDR1 DFQATT and CDR2 SNEGSKA (reference sequence). The CDR3 consists of 13 residues. Here the CDR3 reads CSALRQGRETQYF. The CDR3 DNA, read in part, is TGCAGTGCCCTTAGACAGGGTAGAGAGACC.

This clone was seen many times. The CDR3 end lies 3 residues beyond the end of the read and is filled in from the germline J gene. The chain recombines TRBV11-2 with TRBJ2-3, with 7 bases aligning to TRBD1. This CDR3 is built from 15 residues. CDR1 and CDR2 (germline): SGHAT, FQNNGV. After removal of 2 bases from V and 3 bases from J, the junction contained 5 bases not matched to a gene. CDR3 sequence: CASSLFDRVTDTQYF. Incomplete CDR3 DNA: TGTGCCAGCAGCTTATTCGACAGGGTAACAGATACG.

There are many counts of this clone. The read terminates 3 residues ahead of where the CDR3 ends, so the germline J gene completes it. In the same sample, other DNA sequences code for this CDR3. This rearrangement joins TRBV20-1 to TRBJ2-4, with D possibly TRBD1 on 6 matching bases. Looked up from germline, CDR1 is DFQATT and CDR2 is SNEGSKA (reference sequence). CDR3 length: 16 residues. Trimming left V 3 bases short and J 3 bases short, with 18 bases between. The CDR3 region is CSAREKGGFIKNIQYF. The part of the CDR3 DNA that was read is TGCAGTGCTAGGGAGAAAGGGGGTTTTATCAAAAACATT.

The sample holds many counts of this clone. Read coverage stops 3 residues before the CDR3 terminus; the germline J gene supplies the remainder. The chain couples TRBV7-2 to TRBJ1-2; D is unresolved. This CDR3 comprises 11 residues. The V end was cut by 7 bases, the J end by 6 bases, with 9 bases between. Germline CDR1 SGHTA, CDR2 FQGNSA. The CDR3 DNA, read in part, is TGTGCCAGCAACCCACTGGATGGC. Encoded protein: CASNPLDG. The whole CDR3 protein reads CASNPLDGYTF.

This clone was counted ten times or more. The read gets to within 3 residues of the CDR3 end, and the germline J gene fills in the rest. The genes are TRBV4-2 and TRBJ2-7, with 13 bases lining up with TRBD2. Germline trimming cut 2 bases from V and 2 bases from J; bases unmatched to any gene: 6. Looked up from germline, CDR1 is LGHNA and CDR2 is YNFKEQ. The CDR3 sequence is 17 residues long. Partial CDR3 DNA: TGTGCCAGCAGCCAACCCGAACTAGCGGGAGGGCCCTACGAG. Protein product: CASSQPELAGGPYE. The CDR3 in its entirety is CASSQPELAGGPYEQYF.

This clone came up many times. From the germline J gene comes the end of the CDR3, since the read stops 3 residues before it. The rearrangement uses TRBV20-1 and TRBJ2-7, with 8 bases lining up with TRBD1. The CDR3 spans 14 residues. V gave up 4 bases and J gave up 0 bases; unmatched junction bases: 5. Looked up from germline, CDR1 is DFQATT and CDR2 is SNEGSKA (reference sequence). Partial CDR3 DNA: TGCAGTGCTACCGGGACAGGAGACTCCTACGAG. It translates to CSATGTGDSYE. The CDR3 in full is CSATGTGDSYEQYF.